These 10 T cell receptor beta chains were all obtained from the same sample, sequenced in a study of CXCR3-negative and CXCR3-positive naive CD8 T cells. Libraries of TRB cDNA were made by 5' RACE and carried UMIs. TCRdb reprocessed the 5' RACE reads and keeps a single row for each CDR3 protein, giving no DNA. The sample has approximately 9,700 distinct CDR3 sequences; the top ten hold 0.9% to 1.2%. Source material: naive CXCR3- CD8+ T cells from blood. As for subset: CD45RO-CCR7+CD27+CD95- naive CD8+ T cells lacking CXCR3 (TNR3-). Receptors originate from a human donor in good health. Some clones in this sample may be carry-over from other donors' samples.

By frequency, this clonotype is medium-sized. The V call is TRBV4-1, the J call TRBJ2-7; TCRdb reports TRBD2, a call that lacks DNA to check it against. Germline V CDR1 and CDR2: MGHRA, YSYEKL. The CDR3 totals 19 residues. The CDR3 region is CASSQGAGTSGSPAYEQYF.

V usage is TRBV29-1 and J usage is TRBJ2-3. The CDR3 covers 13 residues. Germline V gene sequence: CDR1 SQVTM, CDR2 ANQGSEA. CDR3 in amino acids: CSATAESTDTQYF.

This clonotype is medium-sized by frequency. The CDR3 spells CASSLEVLGPSAGELFF. This chain joins TRBV7-2 and TRBJ2-2; no DNA is available, so the TRBD2 call from TCRdb remains unchecked. This CDR3 is built from 17 residues. Germline loops: CDR1 SGHTA, CDR2 FQGNSA.

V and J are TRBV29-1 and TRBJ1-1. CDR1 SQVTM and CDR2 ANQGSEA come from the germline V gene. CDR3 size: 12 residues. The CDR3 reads CSVNVGKTEAFF.

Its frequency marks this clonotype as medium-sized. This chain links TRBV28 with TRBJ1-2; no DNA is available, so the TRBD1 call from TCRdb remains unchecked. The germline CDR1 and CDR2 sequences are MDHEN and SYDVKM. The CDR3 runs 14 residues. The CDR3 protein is CASSLTGPDYGYTF.

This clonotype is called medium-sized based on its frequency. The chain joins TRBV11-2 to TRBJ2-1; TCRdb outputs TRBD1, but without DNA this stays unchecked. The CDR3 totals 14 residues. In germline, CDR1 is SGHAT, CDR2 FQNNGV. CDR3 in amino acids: CASSLGYRENEQFF.

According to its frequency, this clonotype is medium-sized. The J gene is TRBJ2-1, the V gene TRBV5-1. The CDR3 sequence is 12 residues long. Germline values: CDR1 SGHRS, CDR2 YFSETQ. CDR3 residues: CASSLAGNEQFF.

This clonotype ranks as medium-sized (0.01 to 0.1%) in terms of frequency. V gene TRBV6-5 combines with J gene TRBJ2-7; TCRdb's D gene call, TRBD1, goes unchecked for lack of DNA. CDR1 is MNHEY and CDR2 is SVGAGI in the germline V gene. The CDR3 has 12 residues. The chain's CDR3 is CASGRGLEEQYF.

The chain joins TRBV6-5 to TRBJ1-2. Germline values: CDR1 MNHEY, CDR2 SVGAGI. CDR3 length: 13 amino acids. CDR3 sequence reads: CASSYSSEAAYTF.

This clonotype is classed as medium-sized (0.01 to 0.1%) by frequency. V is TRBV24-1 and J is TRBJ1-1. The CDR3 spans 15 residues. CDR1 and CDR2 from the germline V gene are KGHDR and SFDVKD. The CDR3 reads CATSSNAEVNTEAFF.